What follows are 16 T cell receptor beta chains derived from one specimen sequenced in a study of regulatory T cells in long-lasting Graves disease. Arm-PCR of CDR3 regions and iRepertoire HTBI primers were used to build TCR beta libraries. TCRdb re-derived calls from the multiplex PCR reads in MiXCR, one entry per CDR3 protein. The sample has approximately 460,000 distinct CDR3 sequences; about a sixth are singletons. Time point given: newly diagnosed GD, antithyroid drugs for less than 3 months. Extracted PBMC RNA gave rise to the TCR library. These sequences were also reported in another study, on T cells in Graves' hyperthyroidism and ophthalmopathy.

Source: peripheral blood mononuclear cells (PBMCs), taken at new diagnosis, from a patient treated with antithyroid drugs. The receptor source for this set is a woman aged 25 to 45 with Graves disease.

The CDR3 DNA sequence: TGTGCCAGCAGTTACCGGGGGGGGCTTTGGGCTTTCTTT. Translation: CASSYRGGLWAFF. This chain links TRBV6-2 or TRBV6-3 with TRBJ1-1, with a weak D call TRBD1 (6 bases). The CDR3 is 13 residues long. Germline CDR1 reads MNHEY; CDR2 reads SVGEGT. Trimming left V 2 bases short and J 11 bases short, with 15 bases between.

This clonotype was detected many times. This chain links TRBV18 with TRBJ1-6; D might be TRBD1 (6 bases). This CDR3 comprises 14 residues. Germline CDR1 and CDR2: KGHSH and LQKENI. Trimming took off 2 bases at V and 9 bases at J, with 11 bases between the two ends. In nucleotides, the CDR3 is TGTGCCAGCTCACCAACAGGGATGGGTTCACCCCTCCACTTT. Protein product: CASSPTGMGSPLHF.

This clonotype has just a few counts. The chain employs TRBV28 and TRBJ2-1; 7 bases map to TRBD2. This CDR3 has 12 residues. V was pared by 0 bases and J by 10 bases, with 0 bases of the junction left unmatched. Germline V gene lookup returns CDR1 MDHEN and CDR2 SYDVKM. The CDR3 DNA sequence: TGTGCCAGCAGTTTATGGACTAGCGAGCAGTTCTTC. This encodes CASSLWTSEQFF.

The rearrangement links TRBV28 to TRBJ1-1; no firm D call. The CDR3 totals 14 residues. Trimming took 6 bases from V and 2 from J, leaving 13 bases between them. CDR1 is MDHEN, CDR2 SYDVKM, per germline. The DNA of the CDR3 is TGTGCCAGCAGAAGGCAATCCCTAAACACTGAAGCTTTCTTT. Residues: CASRRQSLNTEAFF.

This clonotype was observed at least ten times. V and J are TRBV2 and TRBJ1-3; TRBD1 aligns across 10 bases. Per germline, CDR1 SNHLY and CDR2 FYNNEI. With V trimmed by 5 bases and J by 2 bases, 3 bases remained unmatched. CDR3 size: 15 residues. This CDR3 reads CASSPGTGAGNTIYF. CDR3 in DNA: TGTGCCAGCAGTCCCGGGACAGGGGCTGGAAACACCATATATTTT.

The chain has TRBV20-1 and TRBJ2-1; 7 nucleotides align to TRBD1. The CDR3 consists of 15 residues. V was clipped by 0 bases and J by 3 bases; unmatched bases: 5. From germline, CDR1 is DFQATT and CDR2 SNEGSKA (reference sequence). In DNA form, the CDR3 reads TGCAGTGCTAGAGATGAGGGGGCCTACTACAATGAGCAGTTCTTC. This encodes CSARDEGAYYNEQFF.

This clonotype was detected ten times or more. The rearrangement uses TRBV20-1 and TRBJ2-1; weak D call: TRBD1 (5 bases). V lost 0 bases and J 6 bases, leaving 18 bases between the germline ends. Germline lookup yields CDR1 DFQATT and CDR2 SNEGSKA (reference sequence). This CDR3 region has 16 residues. In nucleotides, the CDR3 is TGCAGTGCTAGAGATAGGGGCTGGGCCCACTCCAATGAGCAGTTCTTC. It encodes CSARDRGWAHSNEQFF.

In its sample, this clonotype was seen many times. The chain combines TRBV29-1 with TRBJ2-1, with a weak D call TRBD2 (6 bases). V dropped 6 bases and J dropped 0 bases, with 15 bases sitting between them. The CDR3 covers 15 residues. Germline CDR1 reads SQVTM; CDR2 reads ANQGSEA. CDR3 coding DNA: TGCAGCGTCGCAACTAGCTCTTACTCCTACAATGAGCAGTTCTTC. Translated: CSVATSSYSYNEQFF.

The chain carries TRBV5-1 and TRBJ2-2; 7 nucleotides match TRBD1. The ends lost 3 bases at V and 3 bases at J; junction bases unmatched: 5. The CDR3 loop spans 15 amino acids. CDR1 is SGHRS and CDR2 is YFSETQ in the germline V gene. CDR3: CASSSGTEHTGELFF. In DNA form, the CDR3 reads TGCGCCAGCAGCTCCGGGACAGAGCACACCGGGGAGCTGTTTTTT.

The gene calls are TRBV7-2 and TRBJ2-4; 11 bases align to TRBD2. The CDR3 sequence is 17 residues long. Germline V gene data show CDR1 as SGHTA and CDR2 as FQGNSA. V shed 5 bases, J shed 5 bases, and the junction held 11 bases outside the gene matches. The CDR3 is CASSLRGSGRAENIQYF. The CDR3 DNA is TGTGCCAGCAGCCTTAGGGGTAGCGGGAGGGCGGAAAACATTCAGTACTTC.

On this clonotype: A much larger clone sits a single nucleotide away, making a read error possible. V is TRBV11-2 and J is TRBJ2-2, with D perhaps TRBD2 (5 bases). CDR3 length: 14 residues. The V gene's germline CDR1 is SGHAT and CDR2 FQNNGV. CDR3 in DNA: TGTGCCAGCAGCTTAGAATGGAACACCGGGGAGCCGTTTTTT. Protein sequence: CASSLEWNTGEPFF.

This clonotype occurred many times. This chain connects TRBV12-3 or TRBV12-4 to TRBJ1-1; 7 bases line up with TRBD1. The V and J ends lost 5 bases and 0 bases, in that order; junction bases with no gene match: 6. The length of the CDR3 is 15 residues. The CDR3 sequence: CASSLLTGLNTEAFF. The CDR3 nucleotides are TGTGCCAGCAGTCTCCTGACAGGGTTGAACACTGAAGCTTTCTTT.

The table lists this clonotype with many counts. This CDR3 is CASSLTGGREDEQFF. CDR3 nucleotide sequence: TGTGCCAGCAGCTTAACGGGCGGGAGGGAAGATGAGCAGTTCTTC. The V gene is TRBV7-3, the J gene TRBJ2-1, with 9 bases fitting TRBD2. The CDR3 runs 15 residues. Unmatched junction bases numbered 5, after V lost 0 bases and J lost 8 bases. In germline, CDR1 is SGHTA, CDR2 FQGTGA. Full variable domain (missing parts from reference TRBV7-3 and TRBJ2-1): GAGVSQTPSNKVTEKGKYVELRCDPISGHTALYWYRQSLGQGPEFLIYFQGTGAADDSGLPNDRFFAVRPEGSVSTLKIQRTERGDSAVYLCASSLTGGREDEQFFGPGTRLTVL.

This clonotype was observed a few times. The rearrangement links TRBV6-2 or TRBV6-3 to TRBJ2-5, with unresolved D. Trimming removed 11 bases at V and 5 bases at J, with 6 bases between. CDR1 and CDR2 (germline): MNHEY, SVGEGT. This CDR3 contains 9 residues. The CDR3, as DNA: TGTGCCCCCTTGGAGACCCAGTACTTC. Its translation is CAPLETQYF.

The chain uses TRBV4-2 and TRBJ2-3, with 9 bases lining up with TRBD2. CDR3 length: 17 amino acids. J lost 6 bases, V lost 0 bases, and 10 bases had no gene match. Germline-derived CDR1 and CDR2 are LGHNA and YNFKEQ. The CDR3 loop reads CASSQDIAGVKSDTQYF. CDR3 sequence (DNA): TGTGCCAGCAGCCAAGATATAGCGGGAGTAAAATCCGATACGCAGTATTTT.

This clonotype has ten or more counts. The chain carries TRBV12-3 or TRBV12-4 and TRBJ1-1; perhaps TRBD1 as D (5 bases). Trimming pared 6 bases from V and 5 bases from J, leaving 19 bases between. The CDR3 covers 15 residues. The CDR3 DNA reads as TGTGCCAGCAGCCTTACCGGGGGGGGAACAACTGAAGCTTTCTTT. Protein sequence: CASSLTGGGTTEAFF.